This entry features one T cell receptor (beta chain) sequence. The record originates from a study of T cell changes during pregnancy in multiple sclerosis. Assay: immunoSEQ multiplex PCR; the TCRdb copy retains only in-frame clones and omits some. The sample yields some 94,000 clones, about 92% seen once. Looked up from germline, CDR1 is SGDLS and CDR2 is YYNGEE. The CDR3 loop spans 15 amino acids. V lost 2 bases, J lost 2 bases, and 4 bases stayed unmatched. The sequence was obtained from a female donor with multiple sclerosis, enrolled in a pregnancy study. The rearrangement links TRBV9 to TRBJ2-7, with 10 bases aligning to TRBD1. Material: peripheral blood, obtained in the first trimester of pregnancy. The CDR3 loop reads CASSVGQGGTYEQYF. The CDR3 DNA is TGTGCCAGCAGCGTTGGACAGGGGGGGACCTACGAGCAGTACTTC.